The TCR beta chain described here comes from a study of control samples from healthy donors and cancer patients. This clone was found a few times. Clones were sequenced by immunoSEQ multiplex PCR, and TCRdb holds only the in-frame ones, with some missing. The data show roughly 90,000 clones, with 82% seen just once and around a tenth held by the top ten. Germline CDR1 is MNHEY and CDR2 is SMNVEV (reference sequence). Trimming cost V 8 bases and J 3 bases; bases outside gene matches: 7. CDR3 length: 13 amino acids. The clonotype comes from an older woman in good health. Sequencing was performed on blood. The chain links TRBV27 to TRBJ2-7; 7 nucleotides match TRBD1. The CDR3 protein is CASGPGQNYEQYF. The CDR3 nucleotides are TGTGCCAGCGGGCCGGGACAGAACTACGAGCAGTACTTC.